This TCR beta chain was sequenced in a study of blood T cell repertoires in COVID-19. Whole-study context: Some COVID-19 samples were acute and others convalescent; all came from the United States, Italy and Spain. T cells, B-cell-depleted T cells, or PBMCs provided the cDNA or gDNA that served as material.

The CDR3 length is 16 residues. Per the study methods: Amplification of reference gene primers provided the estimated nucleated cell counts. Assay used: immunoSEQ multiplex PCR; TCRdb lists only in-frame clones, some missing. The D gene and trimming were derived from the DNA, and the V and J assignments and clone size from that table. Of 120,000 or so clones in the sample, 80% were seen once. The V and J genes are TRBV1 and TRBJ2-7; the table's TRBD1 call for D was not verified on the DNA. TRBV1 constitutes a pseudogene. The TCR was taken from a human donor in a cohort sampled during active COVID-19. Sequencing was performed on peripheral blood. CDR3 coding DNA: TGCACCAGCAGTCTCACGTCCGATCAGGGGGCCTACGAGCAGTACTTC. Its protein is CTSSLTSDQGAYEQYF.